The 22 T cell receptor beta chains reported below all come from one sample, sequenced in a study of T cells in Graves' hyperthyroidism and ophthalmopathy. The investigators amplified TCR beta CDR3 regions from RNA transcripts. The HTBI primer set served for first-round RT-PCR of the TCR CDR3. TCRdb fed the multiplex PCR reads into MiXCR, producing one record per CDR3 protein. The data show fewer than 500,000 distinct CDR3 sequences, with over 12% seen just once and less than 15% held by the top ten. Sequencing used blood. These receptors were obtained from a man between 18 and 35 years old with Graves' ophthalmopathy.

This clonotype was observed a handful of times. The chain links TRBV4-1 to TRBJ2-3; D not resolved. Germline values: CDR1 MGHRA, CDR2 YSYEKL. V dropped 3 bases and J dropped 14 bases, with 21 bases sitting between them. The CDR3 is 14 residues long. The CDR3 sequence: CASSHLKDPPRWYF. DNA for the CDR3: TGCGCCAGCAGCCACCTAAAGGATCCACCCAGATGGTATTTT.

This clonotype was observed a single time. This sequence may be a read error, since a much larger clone differs from it by one base. The gene calls are TRBV3-1 and TRBJ2-7; possibly TRBD1 for D (6 bases). The CDR3 runs to 13 residues. The germline CDR1 and CDR2 sequences are LGHDT and YNNKEL (reference sequence). The CDR3 nucleotides read TGTGTCAGCAGCCAAGCACAGGGTTACCAGCAGTACTTC. It encodes CVSSQAQGYQQYF.

This clonotype was detected many times. The chain combines TRBV5-1 with TRBJ2-5; 7 nucleotides line up with TRBD1. This CDR3 comprises 13 residues. Germline CDR1 is SGHRS and CDR2 is YFSETQ. The V and J ends lost 3 bases and 5 bases, in that order; junction bases with no gene match: 4. Written as DNA, the CDR3 is TGCGCCAGCAGCTATGACAGGGTCGAGACCCAGTACTTC. Its protein is CASSYDRVETQYF.

This clonotype appeared many times. The chain carries TRBV2 and TRBJ2-7, with 10 bases lining up with TRBD2. Germline-derived CDR1 and CDR2 are SNHLY and FYNNEI. The CDR3 loop spans 11 amino acids. CDR3 protein: CASGRRSEQYF. The CDR3, as DNA: TGTGCTAGCGGGAGGCGGAGCGAGCAGTACTTC.

This clonotype appeared once. This rearrangement joins TRBV19 to TRBJ1-1; tentatively, D is TRBD1 (5 bases). From germline, CDR1 is LNHDA and CDR2 SQIVND (reference sequence). Trimming removed 5 bases from V and 0 bases from J, with 13 bases in between. This CDR3 is 15 amino acids long. CDR3 DNA: TGTGCCAGTAGTCGCGCAGGGCCGATGAACACTGAAGCTTTCTTT. Residues: CASSRAGPMNTEAFF.

This chain uses TRBV20-1 with TRBJ2-2, with D perhaps TRBD2 (5 bases). Germline V CDR1 and CDR2: DFQATT, SNEGSKA (reference sequence). This CDR3 contains 14 residues. V dropped 0 bases and J dropped 4 bases, with 9 bases sitting between them. CDR3 loop: CSAREVGSTGELFF. The CDR3 DNA is TGCAGTGCTAGAGAGGTGGGGAGCACCGGGGAGCTGTTTTTT.

This clonotype appeared a few times. Possible read error: a much larger clone is one base away. The rearrangement joins TRBV11-2 to TRBJ2-5; D is uncertain. Between the trimmed V and J ends, which lost 4 bases and 4 bases, there was a span of 7 bases. CDR3 length: 12 residues. CDR1 and CDR2 (germline): SGHAT, FQNNGV. The CDR3 is CASSSFRETQYF. DNA for the CDR3: TGTGCCAGCAGCTCATTCCGAGAGACCCAGTACTTC.

This clonotype was seen at least ten times. CDR3 loop: CASSPVRAEAFF. The CDR3 DNA sequence: TGTGCCAGCAGCCCGGTTCGGGCTGAAGCTTTCTTT. The gene calls are TRBV11-2 and TRBJ1-1; no clear D gene. Germline CDR1 SGHAT, CDR2 FQNNGV. Trimming left V 5 bases short and J 6 bases short, with 10 bases between. The CDR3 totals 12 residues. Variable domain in full (rest from reference TRBV11-2 and TRBJ1-1): EAGVAQSPRYKIIEKRQSVAFWCNPISGHATLYWYQQILGQGPKLLIQFQNNGVVDDSQLPKDRFSAERLKGVDSTLKIQPAKLEDSAVYLCASSPVRAEAFFGQGTRLTVV.

This clonotype was recorded many times. The rearrangement joins TRBV2 to TRBJ2-7, with D unresolved. The length of the CDR3 is 13 residues. In germline, CDR1 is SNHLY, CDR2 FYNNEI. Trimming cost V 7 bases and J 3 bases, with 13 bases left between them. CDR3 amino acids: CASILLENYEQYF. The CDR3 DNA sequence: TGTGCCAGCATCCTACTGGAGAACTACGAGCAGTACTTC.

The rearrangement uses TRBV3-1 and TRBJ1-5, with D possibly TRBD1 on 6 matching bases. The germline V gene encodes CDR1 LGHDT and CDR2 YNNKEL (reference sequence). Trimming removed 4 bases at V and 4 bases at J, with 11 bases between. CDR3 length: 14 amino acids. Here the CDR3 DNA reads TGTGCCAGCAGCCTACAGGGAGCAAATCAGCCCCAGCATTTT. As protein: CASSLQGANQPQHF.

This chain connects TRBV20-1 to TRBJ1-5; 9 nucleotides agree with TRBD1. CDR1 is DFQATT, CDR2 SNEGSKA, per germline (reference sequence). V was pared by 3 bases and J by 0 bases, with 3 bases of the junction left unmatched. The CDR3 is 15 amino acids. CDR3 in DNA: TGCAGTGCTAGGGAGACAGGGGGTAGCAATCAGCCCCAGCATTTT. It specifies CSARETGGSNQPQHF.

This clonotype has ten or more counts. The rearrangement links TRBV7-2 to TRBJ2-3; a possible D gene is TRBD1 (6 bases). The germline V and J ends were trimmed by 5 bases and 3 bases, with 12 bases remaining between them. Germline V gene lookup returns CDR1 SGHTA and CDR2 FQGNSA. The CDR3 has 14 residues. The DNA for the CDR3 is TGTGCCAGCAGCGGGGGCCTAGTGACAGATACGCAGTATTTT. Translation: CASSGGLVTDTQYF.

This clonotype was observed many times. The V and J genes are TRBV12-3 or TRBV12-4 and TRBJ2-1, with D unresolved. The CDR3 is 12 residues long. V shed 3 bases and J shed 9 bases, with 9 bases lying between them. The CDR3 sequence: CASSFSVGEQFF. DNA of the CDR3: TGTGCCAGCAGTTTTAGTGTTGGTGAGCAGTTCTTC.

This clonotype was recorded many times. The J gene is TRBJ1-4, the V gene TRBV3-1; tentative D call: TRBD1 (5 bases). V was shortened by 0 bases and J by 8 bases, with 13 bases between the two germline ends. CDR3 length: 15 residues. Germline values: CDR1 LGHDT, CDR2 YNNKEL (reference sequence). DNA for the CDR3: TGTGCCAGCAGCCAAGATATCGGGACGGGCGAAAAACTGTTTTTT. It codes for CASSQDIGTGEKLFF.

This clonotype was seen ten or more times. This chain links TRBV7-9 with TRBJ2-1, with TRBD2 matching 10 bases. CDR1 and CDR2 (germline): SEHNR, FQNEAQ (reference sequence). CDR3 length: 14 amino acids. Trimming removed 1 base from V and 8 bases from J; junction bases left unmatched: 2. The CDR3 loop is CASSLDGTSDEQFF. The DNA of the CDR3 is TGTGCCAGCAGCTTAGATGGGACTAGCGATGAGCAGTTCTTC.

V usage is TRBV29-1 and J usage is TRBJ1-5; no reliable D call. V was shortened by 6 bases and J by 1 base, with 10 bases between the two germline ends. The germline V gene encodes CDR1 SQVTM and CDR2 ANQGSEA. The CDR3 sequence is 13 residues long. The CDR3 DNA is TGCAGCGTAGCCGGGAGCAGCAATCAGCCCCAGCATTTT. It encodes CSVAGSSNQPQHF.

The chain couples TRBV19 to TRBJ1-1; no clear D. The CDR3 contains 13 residues. Germline V gene sequence: CDR1 LNHDA, CDR2 SQIVND (reference sequence). V lost 6 bases and J 2 bases, leaving 10 bases between the germline ends. The CDR3 DNA follows: TGTGCCAGTAGATTCCCGGGAAACACTGAAGCTTTCTTT. Its protein product is CASRFPGNTEAFF.

This clonotype came up many times. The chain employs TRBV27 and TRBJ1-2, with 8 bases matching TRBD1. V shed 2 bases and J 4 bases; nucleotides not matched to a gene: 15. CDR1 is MNHEY and CDR2 is SMNVEV in the germline V gene (reference sequence). The CDR3 contains 18 residues. The CDR3: CASSLLSLGQGFGYGYTF. CDR3 nucleotide sequence: TGTGCCAGCAGTTTACTCTCACTTGGACAGGGCTTCGGCTATGGCTACACCTTC.

The chain combines TRBV7-2 with TRBJ2-5; no reliable D call. The CDR3 totals 13 residues. Germline loops: CDR1 SGHTA, CDR2 FQGNSA. The ends were cut back, 3 bases at V and 3 bases at J, with 8 bases in the middle. CDR3 sequence: CASSFRVKETQYF. CDR3 nucleotides: TGTGCCAGCAGCTTCCGGGTAAAAGAGACCCAGTACTTC.

The V call is TRBV5-5, the J call TRBJ1-1; D possibly corresponds to TRBD1 (5 bases). The CDR3 sequence is 15 residues long. The ends were cut back, 0 bases at V and 1 base at J, with 10 bases in the middle. Germline V gene sequence: CDR1 SGHKS, CDR2 YYEKEE (reference sequence). The CDR3 loop reads CASSLGGARNTEAFF. In DNA form, the CDR3 reads TGTGCCAGCAGCTTGGGAGGGGCCAGGAACACTGAAGCTTTCTTT.

V usage is TRBV5-5 and J usage is TRBJ1-2; D is ambiguous. V gave up 5 bases and J gave up 4 bases, with 18 bases separating them. The CDR3 has 15 amino acids. The germline gives CDR1 SGHKS, CDR2 YYEKEE (reference sequence). The CDR3 DNA is TGTGCCAGCAGTTTACTACTGGAAGTGATCTATGGCTACACCTTC. Translating it yields CASSLLLEVIYGYTF.

The CDR3 nucleotides are TGTGCCAGCACCGGGACAGGCAACAATGAGCAGTTCTTC. Translation gives CASTGTGNNEQFF. This chain links TRBV2 with TRBJ2-1, with 8 bases fitting TRBD1. This CDR3 spans 13 amino acids. The V segment lost 7 bases and the J segment 5 bases; nucleotides outside the gene matches: 4. Germline CDR1 and CDR2: SNHLY and FYNNEI. Variable domain in full (rest from reference TRBV2 and TRBJ2-1): EPEVTQTPSHQVTQMGQEVILRCVPISNHLYFYWYRQILGQKVEFLVSFYNNEISEKSEIFDDQFSVERPDGSNFTLKIRSTKLEDSAMYFCASTGTGNNEQFFGPGTRLTVL.